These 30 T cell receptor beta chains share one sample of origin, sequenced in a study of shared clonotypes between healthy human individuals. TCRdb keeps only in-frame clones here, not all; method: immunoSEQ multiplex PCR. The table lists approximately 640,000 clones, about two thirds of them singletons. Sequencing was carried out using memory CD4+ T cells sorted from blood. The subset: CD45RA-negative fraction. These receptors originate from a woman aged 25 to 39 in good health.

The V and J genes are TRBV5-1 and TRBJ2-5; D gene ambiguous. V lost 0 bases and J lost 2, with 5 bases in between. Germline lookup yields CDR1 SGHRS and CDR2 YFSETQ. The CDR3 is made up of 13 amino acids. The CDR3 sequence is CASSLALQETQYF. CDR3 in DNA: TGCGCCAGCAGCTTGGCCCTACAAGAGACCCAGTACTTC.

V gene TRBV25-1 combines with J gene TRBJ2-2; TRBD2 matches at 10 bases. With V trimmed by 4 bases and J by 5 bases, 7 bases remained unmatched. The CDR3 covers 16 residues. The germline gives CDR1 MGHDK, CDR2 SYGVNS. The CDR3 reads CASSVSGRSGTGELFF. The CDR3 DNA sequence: TGTGCCAGCAGTGTTAGCGGGAGGTCGGGGACCGGGGAGCTGTTTTTT.

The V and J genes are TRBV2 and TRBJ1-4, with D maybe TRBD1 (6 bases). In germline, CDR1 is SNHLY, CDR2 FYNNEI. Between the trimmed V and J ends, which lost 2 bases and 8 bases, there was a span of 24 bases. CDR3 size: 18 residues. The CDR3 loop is CASSENRKARGFREKLFF. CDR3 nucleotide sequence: TGTGCCAGCAGTGAAAACAGGAAGGCCAGGGGATTCAGAGAAAAACTGTTTTTT.

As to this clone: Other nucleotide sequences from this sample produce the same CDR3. The CDR3 DNA reads TGTGCCAGTAGTATAGGTGGTGGCACAGATACGCAGTATTTT. This encodes CASSIGGGTDTQYF. The V and J genes are TRBV19 and TRBJ2-3; D remains ambiguous. This CDR3 contains 14 residues. The V gene lost 1 base and the J gene lost 1 base, with 6 bases spanning the gap. CDR1 LNHDA and CDR2 SQIVND come from the germline V gene (reference sequence).

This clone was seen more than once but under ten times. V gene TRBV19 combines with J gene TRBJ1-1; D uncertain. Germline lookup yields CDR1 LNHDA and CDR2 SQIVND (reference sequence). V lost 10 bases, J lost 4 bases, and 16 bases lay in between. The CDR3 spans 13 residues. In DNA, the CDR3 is TGTGCCACTCAGACACCTTTGGGCACTGAAGCTTTCTTT. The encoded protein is CATQTPLGTEAFF.

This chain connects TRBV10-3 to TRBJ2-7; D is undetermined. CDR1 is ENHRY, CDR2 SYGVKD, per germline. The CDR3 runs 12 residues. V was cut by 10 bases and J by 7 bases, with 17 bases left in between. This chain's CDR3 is CASRAPSDEQYF. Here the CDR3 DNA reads TGTGCCAGCCGGGCCCCTTCGGATGAGCAGTACTTC.

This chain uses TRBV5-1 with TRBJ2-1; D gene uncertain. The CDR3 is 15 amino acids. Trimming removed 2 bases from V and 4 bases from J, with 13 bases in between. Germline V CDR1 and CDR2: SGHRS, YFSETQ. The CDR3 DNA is TGCGCCAGCAGCTTTTCTGAGCCAGTTTACAATGAGCAGTTCTTC. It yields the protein CASSFSEPVYNEQFF.

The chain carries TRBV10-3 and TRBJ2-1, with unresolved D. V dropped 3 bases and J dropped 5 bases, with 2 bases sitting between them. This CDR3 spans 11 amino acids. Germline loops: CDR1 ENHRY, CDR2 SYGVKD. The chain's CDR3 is CAISDDNEQFF. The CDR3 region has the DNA TGTGCCATCAGTGACGACAATGAGCAGTTCTTC.

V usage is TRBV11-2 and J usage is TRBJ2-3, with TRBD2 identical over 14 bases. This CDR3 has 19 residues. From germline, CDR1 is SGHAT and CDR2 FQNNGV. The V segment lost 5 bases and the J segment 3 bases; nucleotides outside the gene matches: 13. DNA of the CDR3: TGTGCCAGCAGCCCTTTTACCTTTGGACTAGCGGGAGGTACAGATACGCAGTATTTT. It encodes CASSPFTFGLAGGTDTQYF.

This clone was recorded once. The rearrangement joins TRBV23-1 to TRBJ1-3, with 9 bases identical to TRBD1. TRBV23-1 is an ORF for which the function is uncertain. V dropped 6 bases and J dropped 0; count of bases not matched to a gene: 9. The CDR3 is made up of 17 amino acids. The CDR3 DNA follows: TGCGCCAGCAGCCCGGACAGGGGACGACACTCTGGAAACACCATATATTTT. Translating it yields CASSPDRGRHSGNTIYF.

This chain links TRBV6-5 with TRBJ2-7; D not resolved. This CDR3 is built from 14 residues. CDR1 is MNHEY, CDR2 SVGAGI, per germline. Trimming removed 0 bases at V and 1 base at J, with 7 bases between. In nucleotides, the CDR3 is TGTGCCAGCAGTTACTCAGGCAGTTCCTACGAGCAGTACTTC. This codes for CASSYSGSSYEQYF.

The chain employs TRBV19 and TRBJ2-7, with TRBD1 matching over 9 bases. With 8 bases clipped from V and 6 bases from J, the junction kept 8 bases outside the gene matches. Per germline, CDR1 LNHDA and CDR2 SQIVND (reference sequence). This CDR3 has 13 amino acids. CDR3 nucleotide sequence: TGTGCCAGTGCGGGGACAGGGAGAATCGAGCAGTACTTC. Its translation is CASAGTGRIEQYF. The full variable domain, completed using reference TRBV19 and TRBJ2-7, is DGGITQSPKYLFRKEGQNVTLSCEQNLNHDAMYWYRQDPGQGLRLIYYSQIVNDFQKGDIAEGYSVSREKKESFPLTVTSAQKNPTAFYLCASAGTGRIEQYFGPGTRLTVT.

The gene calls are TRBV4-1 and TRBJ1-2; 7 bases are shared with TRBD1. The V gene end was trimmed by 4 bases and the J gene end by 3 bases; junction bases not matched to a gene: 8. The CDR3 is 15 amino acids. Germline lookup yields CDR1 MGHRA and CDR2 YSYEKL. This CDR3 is CASSRPGQNDYGYTF. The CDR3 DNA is TGCGCCAGCAGCCGCCCGGGACAGAACGACTATGGCTACACCTTC.

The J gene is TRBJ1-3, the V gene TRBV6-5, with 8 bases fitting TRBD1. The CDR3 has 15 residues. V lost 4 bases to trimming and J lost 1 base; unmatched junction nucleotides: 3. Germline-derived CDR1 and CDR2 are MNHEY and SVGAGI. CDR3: CASSWDRTSGNTIYF. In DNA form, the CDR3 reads TGTGCCAGCAGTTGGGACAGGACGTCTGGAAACACCATATATTTT.

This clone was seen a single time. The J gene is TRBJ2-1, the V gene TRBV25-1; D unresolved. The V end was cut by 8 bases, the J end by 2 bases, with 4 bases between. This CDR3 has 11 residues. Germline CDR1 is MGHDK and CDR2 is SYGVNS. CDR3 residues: CASGAYNEQFF. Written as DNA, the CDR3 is TGTGCCAGCGGGGCCTACAATGAGCAGTTCTTC.

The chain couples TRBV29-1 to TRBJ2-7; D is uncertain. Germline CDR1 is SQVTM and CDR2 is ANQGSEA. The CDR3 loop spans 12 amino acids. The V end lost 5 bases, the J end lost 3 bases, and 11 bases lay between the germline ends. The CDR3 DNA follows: TGCAGCGTTCGCAGGAGCTACTACGAGCAGTACTTC. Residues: CSVRRSYYEQYF.

The CDR3 sequence is CASSVGGAVFTDTQYF. In DNA, the CDR3 is TGTGCCAGCAGCGTAGGGGGAGCGGTCTTCACAGATACGCAGTATTTT. The chain recombines TRBV9 with TRBJ2-3, with TRBD2 as a possible D gene (5 bases). Germline V lookup: CDR1 SGDLS, CDR2 YYNGEE. V was clipped by 0 bases and J by 2 bases, with 13 bases between them. The CDR3 sequence is 16 residues long.

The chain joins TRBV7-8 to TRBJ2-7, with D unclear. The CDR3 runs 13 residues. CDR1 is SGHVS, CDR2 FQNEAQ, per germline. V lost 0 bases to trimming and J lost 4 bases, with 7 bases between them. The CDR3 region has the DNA TGTGCCAGCAGCTTAGCAGTCGCGTACGAGCAGTACTTC. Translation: CASSLAVAYEQYF.

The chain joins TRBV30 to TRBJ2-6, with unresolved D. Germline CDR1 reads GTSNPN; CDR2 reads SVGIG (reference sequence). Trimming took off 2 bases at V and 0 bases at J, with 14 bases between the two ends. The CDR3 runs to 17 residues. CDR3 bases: TGTGCCTGGAGTCCGCTAGGAGCGACCTCTGGGGCCAACGTCCTGACTTTC. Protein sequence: CAWSPLGATSGANVLTF.

The DNA of the CDR3 is TGTGCCAGCTCCGTCCCAGGCGGGAGGTCTGGGGCCAACGTCCTGACTTTC. Protein sequence: CASSVPGGRSGANVLTF. The V call is TRBV18, the J call TRBJ2-6; 8 bases match TRBD2. The CDR3 loop spans 17 amino acids. V gave up 6 bases and J gave up 1 base; unmatched junction bases: 8. Germline CDR1 KGHSH, CDR2 LQKENI.

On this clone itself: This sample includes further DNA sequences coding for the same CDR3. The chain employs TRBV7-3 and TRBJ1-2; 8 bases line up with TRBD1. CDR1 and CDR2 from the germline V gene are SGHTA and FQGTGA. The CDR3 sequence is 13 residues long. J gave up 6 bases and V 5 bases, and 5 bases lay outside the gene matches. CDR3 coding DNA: TGTGCCAGCAGCCTCCCGACAGGGGATGGCTACACCTTC. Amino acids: CASSLPTGDGYTF. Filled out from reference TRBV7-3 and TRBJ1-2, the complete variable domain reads GAGVSQTPSNKVTEKGKYVELRCDPISGHTALYWYRQSLGQGPEFLIYFQGTGAADDSGLPNDRFFAVRPEGSVSTLKIQRTERGDSAVYLCASSLPTGDGYTFGSGTRLTVV.

The CDR3 region is CASSIEGPGFNYGYTF. The DNA of the CDR3 is TGTGCCAGTAGTATAGAAGGCCCGGGTTTTAACTATGGCTACACCTTC. The rearrangement uses TRBV19 and TRBJ1-2; D unresolved. The CDR3 totals 16 residues. Trimming took 0 bases from V and 1 from J, leaving 12 bases between them. CDR1 is LNHDA, CDR2 SQIVND, per germline (reference sequence).

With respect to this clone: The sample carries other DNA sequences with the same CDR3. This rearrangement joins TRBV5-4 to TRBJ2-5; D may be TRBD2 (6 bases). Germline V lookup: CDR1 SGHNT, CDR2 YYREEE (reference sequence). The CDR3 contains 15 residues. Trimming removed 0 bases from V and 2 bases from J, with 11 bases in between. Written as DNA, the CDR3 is TGTGCCAGCAGCTTGGAACTAGCAGATCAAGAGACCCAGTACTTC. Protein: CASSLELADQETQYF.

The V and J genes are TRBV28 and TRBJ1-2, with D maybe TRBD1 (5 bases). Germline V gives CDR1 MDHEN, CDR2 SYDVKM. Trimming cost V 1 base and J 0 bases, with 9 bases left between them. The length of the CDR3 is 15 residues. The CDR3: CASSLLQVANYGYTF. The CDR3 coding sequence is TGTGCCAGCAGTTTATTACAGGTAGCTAACTATGGCTACACCTTC.

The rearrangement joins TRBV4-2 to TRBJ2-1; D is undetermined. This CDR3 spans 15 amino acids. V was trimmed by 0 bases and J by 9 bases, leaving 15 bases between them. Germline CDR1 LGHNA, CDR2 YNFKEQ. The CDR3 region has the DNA TGTGCCAGCAGCCAAGATTTAACCGATTCGGGTGAGCAGTTCTTC. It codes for CASSQDLTDSGEQFF.

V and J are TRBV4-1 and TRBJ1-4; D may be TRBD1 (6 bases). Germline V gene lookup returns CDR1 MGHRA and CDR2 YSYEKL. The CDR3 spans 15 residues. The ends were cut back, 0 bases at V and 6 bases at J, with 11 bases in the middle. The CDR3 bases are TGCGCCAGCAGCCAAGAGGGGGGGCGCGATGAAAAACTGTTTTTT. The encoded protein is CASSQEGGRDEKLFF.

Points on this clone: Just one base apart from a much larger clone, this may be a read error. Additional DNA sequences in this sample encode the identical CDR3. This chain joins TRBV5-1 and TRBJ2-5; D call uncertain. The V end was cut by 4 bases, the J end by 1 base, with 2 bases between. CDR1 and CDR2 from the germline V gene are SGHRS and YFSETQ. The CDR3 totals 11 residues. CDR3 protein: CASSGQETQYF. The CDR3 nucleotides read TGCGCCAGCAGCGGCCAAGAGACCCAGTACTTC.

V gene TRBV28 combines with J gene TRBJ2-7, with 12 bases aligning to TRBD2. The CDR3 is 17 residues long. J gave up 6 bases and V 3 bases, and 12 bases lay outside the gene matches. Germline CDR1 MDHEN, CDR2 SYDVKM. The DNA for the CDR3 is TGTGCCAGCAGTTTTGCTAGCGGGAGGGAACTTGAGGGCGAGCAGTACTTC. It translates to CASSFASGRELEGEQYF.

The DNA for the CDR3 is TGTGCCAGCAGATCAGACGGGGCTCGGGACGAGCAGTACTTC. As protein: CASRSDGARDEQYF. The chain combines TRBV28 with TRBJ2-7; D might be TRBD1 or TRBD2, each matching 5 bases. This CDR3 has 14 amino acids. V lost 6 bases and J 5 bases, leaving 17 bases between the germline ends. The V gene's germline CDR1 is MDHEN and CDR2 SYDVKM.

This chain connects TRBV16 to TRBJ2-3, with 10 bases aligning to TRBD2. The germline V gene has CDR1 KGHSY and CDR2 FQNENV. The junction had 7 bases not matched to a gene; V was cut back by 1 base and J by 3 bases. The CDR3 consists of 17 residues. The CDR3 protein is CASSQWTSGGTTDTQYF. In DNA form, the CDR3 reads TGTGCCAGCAGCCAATGGACTAGCGGAGGTACGACAGATACGCAGTATTTT.